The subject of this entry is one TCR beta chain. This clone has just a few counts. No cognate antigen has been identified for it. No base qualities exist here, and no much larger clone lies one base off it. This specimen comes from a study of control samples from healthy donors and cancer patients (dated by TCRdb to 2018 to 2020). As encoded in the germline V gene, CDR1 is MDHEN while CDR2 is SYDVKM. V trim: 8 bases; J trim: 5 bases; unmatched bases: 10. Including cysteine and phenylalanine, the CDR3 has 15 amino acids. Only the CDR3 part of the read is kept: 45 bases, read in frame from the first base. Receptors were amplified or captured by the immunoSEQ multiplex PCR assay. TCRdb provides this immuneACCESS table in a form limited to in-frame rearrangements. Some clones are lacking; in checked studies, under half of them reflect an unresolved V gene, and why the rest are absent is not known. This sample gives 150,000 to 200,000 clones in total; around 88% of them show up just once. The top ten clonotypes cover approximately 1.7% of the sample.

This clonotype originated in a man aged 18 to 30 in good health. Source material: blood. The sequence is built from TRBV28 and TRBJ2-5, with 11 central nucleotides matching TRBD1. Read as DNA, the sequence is TGTGCCAGCGCCCGACCCGGACAGGGGGCGGAGACCCAGTACTTC. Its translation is CASARPGQGAETQYF. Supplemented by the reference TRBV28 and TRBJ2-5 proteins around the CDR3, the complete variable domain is DVKVTQSSRYLVKRTGEKVFLECVQDMDHENMFWYRQDPGLGLRLIYFSYDVKMKEKGDIPEGYSVSREKKERFSLILESASTNQTSMYLCASARPGQGAETQYFGPGTRLLVL.